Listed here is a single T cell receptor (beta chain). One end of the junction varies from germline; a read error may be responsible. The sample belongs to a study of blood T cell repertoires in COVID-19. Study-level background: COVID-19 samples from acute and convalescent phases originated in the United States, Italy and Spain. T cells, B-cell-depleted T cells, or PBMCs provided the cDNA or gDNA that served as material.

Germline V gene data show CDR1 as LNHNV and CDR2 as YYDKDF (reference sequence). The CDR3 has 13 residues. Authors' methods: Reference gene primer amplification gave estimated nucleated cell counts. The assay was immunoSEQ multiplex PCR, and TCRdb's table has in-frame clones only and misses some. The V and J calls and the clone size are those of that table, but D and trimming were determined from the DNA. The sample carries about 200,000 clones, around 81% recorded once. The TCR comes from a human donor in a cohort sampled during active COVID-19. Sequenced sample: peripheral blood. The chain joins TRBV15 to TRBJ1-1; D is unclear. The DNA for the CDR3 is TGTGCCACCAGCAGAGAGGGTACAGCGATGAGGGTCTTT. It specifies CATSREGTAMRVF.